This passage covers 2 T cell receptor beta chains from one sample sequenced in a study of blood T cell repertoires in COVID-19 (dated by TCRdb to 2018 to 2021). The method was the immunoSEQ multiplex PCR assay. TCRdb limited this immuneACCESS table to in-frame rearrangements with V and J called. A share of clones is missing; checked studies link under half to unresolved V genes, and the rest is unexplained. Across this sample there are approximately 31,000 clones, with roughly 85% seen only once. The ten top clones hold more than 7.5% of the sample. The sample consisted of peripheral blood. These receptors were taken from an elderly man with active COVID-19.

This clone has more than one count but fewer than ten. V and J are TRBV5-1 and TRBJ1-2, with 8 bases that match TRBD1. J was trimmed by 3 bases and V by 3 bases; bases with no gene match: 13. The CDR3 has 17 amino acids. Germline loops: CDR1 SGHRS, CDR2 YFSETQ. The DNA of the CDR3 is TGCGCCAGCAGCTCGGCAGGGGGCGCGGGTCAAGACTATGGCTACACCTTC. It specifies CASSSAGGAGQDYGYTF.

The V call is TRBV18, the J call TRBJ2-5; D might be TRBD2 (6 bases). Germline CDR1 KGHSH, CDR2 LQKENI. The CDR3 sequence is 14 residues long. Between the trimmed V and J ends, which lost 4 bases and 2 bases, there was a span of 11 bases. CDR3 sequence: CASSLSTRQETQYF. For the CDR3, the DNA is TGTGCCAGCTCACTATCGACTAGGCAAGAGACCCAGTACTTC.